These 20 T cell receptor beta chains share one sample of origin, sequenced in a study of sequential checkpoint blockade in melanoma. Treatment reported: randomized to nivolumab then ipilimumab (arm A) or the reverse (arm B). Profiling relied on immunoSEQ multiplex PCR, and the TCRdb table lists in-frame clones only, not all of them. The table lists around 30,000 clones, about 88% of them singletons. The sequencing used CD8+ T cells sorted from blood (inferred from file names), collected from a patient given nivolumab and ipilimumab in sequence. The source of these receptors is a human donor with melanoma.

CDR3 bases: TGTGCCAGCACGGTTGGGACTAGCTACAATGAGCAGTTCTTC. Protein product: CASTVGTSYNEQFF. This chain links TRBV7-9 with TRBJ2-1; 8 bases map to TRBD2. There are 14 residues in the CDR3. J was trimmed by 3 bases and V by 7 bases; bases with no gene match: 5. Per germline, CDR1 SEHNR and CDR2 FQNEAQ (reference sequence).

The chain is built from TRBV7-9 and TRBJ1-2; D is undetermined. V shed 1 base and J shed 4 bases, with 10 bases lying between them. Germline lookup yields CDR1 SEHNR and CDR2 FQNEAQ (reference sequence). CDR3 length: 14 residues. CDR3 residues: CASSLERDIYGYTF. In DNA, the CDR3 is TGTGCCAGCAGCTTAGAAAGAGACATCTATGGCTACACCTTC.

In regard to this clone: A single base is all that separates this from a far larger clone, so a read error is likely. The chain couples TRBV13 to TRBJ1-2, with 8 bases that match TRBD1. The CDR3 extends over 18 amino acids. Germline assignment: CDR1 PRHDT and CDR2 FYEKMQ (reference sequence). The CDR3 nucleotides read TGTGCCAGCAGCCTAGGACAGGGCCTAAGTTGCCTTACATATGGCTACACCTTC. It is translated as CASSLGQGLSCLTYGYTF.

This sequence joins TRBV9 and TRBJ2-1, with 10 positions matching TRBD2. Per germline, CDR1 SGDLS and CDR2 YYNGEE. J lost 9 bases, V lost 4 bases, and 7 bases had no gene match. This CDR3 has 14 residues. CDR3 amino acids: CASSLTSGAVEQFF. CDR3 DNA: TGTGCCAGCAGCCTTACTAGCGGGGCGGTTGAGCAGTTCTTC.

V is TRBV9 and J is TRBJ2-1, with a weak D call TRBD1 (5 bases). The CDR3 contains 13 residues. In germline, CDR1 is SGDLS, CDR2 YYNGEE. The V and J ends lost 0 bases and 9 bases respectively, with 10 bases between them. CDR3 region: CASSVGQLGEQFF. The CDR3 nucleotides read TGTGCCAGCAGCGTAGGACAGTTAGGTGAGCAGTTCTTC.

The sample holds one count of this clone. The rearrangement links TRBV19 to TRBJ1-2, with D uncertain. The CDR3 consists of 16 residues. Trimming stripped 0 bases from V and 7 bases from J, with 18 bases between. Germline CDR1 and CDR2: LNHDA and SQIVND (reference sequence). CDR3 region: CASSIDLAGLVVGYTF. Written as DNA, the CDR3 is TGTGCCAGTAGTATAGATCTGGCAGGACTGGTGGTTGGCTACACCTTC.

This clone was seen a handful of times. The chain couples TRBV12-5 to TRBJ1-2; unclear D gene. The V end was cut by 6 bases, the J end by 6 bases, with 11 bases between. The CDR3 runs 12 residues. CDR1 is LGHNT, CDR2 FRNRAP, per germline. The CDR3 DNA reads TGTGCTAGTGGCCCTTCCCCCCATGGCTACACCTTC. Translation gives CASGPSPHGYTF.

This clone was seen a single time. CDR3 region: CASSPGGTATEAFF. The CDR3 nucleotides read TGTGCCAGCAGCCCAGGGGGGACAGCCACTGAAGCTTTCTTT. This chain connects TRBV6-1 to TRBJ1-1; 7 bases agree with TRBD1. This CDR3 spans 14 amino acids. J lost 4 bases, V lost 6 bases, and 8 bases had no gene match. Germline CDR1 and CDR2: MNHNS and SASEGT.

This clone was detected only once. The chain uses TRBV11-2 and TRBJ2-7; 10 nucleotides match TRBD2. Trimming removed 5 bases from V and 4 bases from J; junction bases left unmatched: 8. CDR3 length: 15 amino acids. CDR1 is SGHAT and CDR2 is FQNNGV in the germline V gene. In DNA form, the CDR3 reads TGTGCCAGCAGCGTCACTAGCGGGAATTTGTACGAGCAGTACTTC. Residues: CASSVTSGNLYEQYF.

The V gene is TRBV7-2, the J gene TRBJ1-5; 8 nucleotides align to TRBD1. This CDR3 is 16 amino acids long. The V and J ends lost 2 bases and 2 bases, in that order; junction bases with no gene match: 5. In germline, CDR1 is SGHTA, CDR2 FQGNSA. Written as DNA, the CDR3 is TGTGCCAGCAGCTTAAAGCAGGGGGCGGGCAATCAGCCCCAGCATTTT. Amino acids: CASSLKQGAGNQPQHF.

V is TRBV27 and J is TRBJ2-7; TRBD1 might be the D (7 bases). This CDR3 contains 14 residues. Trimming stripped 4 bases from V and 4 bases from J, with 14 bases between. Germline values: CDR1 MNHEY, CDR2 SMNVEV (reference sequence). CDR3 bases: TGTGCCAGCAGTTCGACAGGGCGGGGTTACGAGCAGTACTTC. This encodes CASSSTGRGYEQYF.

The chain has TRBV19 and TRBJ1-1; the D is unclear. CDR1 and CDR2 from the germline V gene are LNHDA and SQIVND (reference sequence). This CDR3 has 15 amino acids. V was shortened by 7 bases and J by 3 bases, with 18 bases between the two germline ends. The CDR3 region is CASTLRRYTDTEAFF. The CDR3 DNA reads as TGTGCCAGTACCCTTAGGCGGTACACGGACACTGAAGCTTTCTTT. Full variable domain (outside the CDR3, taken from reference TRBV19 and TRBJ1-1): DGGITQSPKYLFRKEGQNVTLSCEQNLNHDAMYWYRQDPGQGLRLIYYSQIVNDFQKGDIAEGYSVSREKKESFPLTVTSAQKNPTAFYLCASTLRRYTDTEAFFGQGTRLTVV.

The chain has TRBV4-3 and TRBJ1-1, with TRBD1 matching 11 bases. CDR1 is LGHNA, CDR2 YSLEER, per germline. This CDR3 comprises 15 residues. J gave up 4 bases and V 2 bases, and 3 bases lay outside the gene matches. CDR3 bases: TGCGCCAGCAGCCAACCCGGGACAGGGGGCACTGAAGCTTTCTTT. Translating gives CASSQPGTGGTEAFF.

The V call is TRBV27, the J call TRBJ2-7; TRBD2 is a possible D gene (6 bases). This CDR3 has 16 residues. Trimming shortened V by 0 bases and J by 2 bases, and 14 bases separated the two germline ends. Germline V gives CDR1 MNHEY, CDR2 SMNVEV (reference sequence). In DNA form, the CDR3 reads TGTGCCAGCAGTTTATCGAGGAACACGGGGGCCTACGAGCAGTACTTC. Translating gives CASSLSRNTGAYEQYF.

This rearrangement joins TRBV27 to TRBJ2-7, with TRBD2 as a possible D gene (6 bases). Per germline, CDR1 MNHEY and CDR2 SMNVEV (reference sequence). The length of the CDR3 is 16 residues. Trimming stripped 3 bases from V and 3 bases from J, with 18 bases between. The DNA of the CDR3 is TGTGCCAGCAGTTTCGGAGGTCAGGGAGGTTTCTACGAGCAGTACTTC. It is translated as CASSFGGQGGFYEQYF.

The chain couples TRBV11-2 to TRBJ2-5; 10 bases are shared with TRBD2. The end of the DNA fits TRBJ2-7 better, so the J call may be wrong. CDR3 length: 15 amino acids. Per germline, CDR1 SGHAT and CDR2 FQNNGV. The CDR3 DNA is TGTGCCAGCAGCGTCACTAGCGGGAATTTGTACGAGCAGTACTTC. Translating it yields CASSVTSGNLYEQYF.

The CDR3 sequence: CASSQVLGEGPSEQYF. Written as DNA, the CDR3 is TGTGCCAGCAGCCAAGTGTTGGGGGAGGGCCCCTCCGAGCAGTACTTC. The rearrangement joins TRBV4-2 to TRBJ2-7; 7 bases are a match to TRBD2. The CDR3 runs to 16 residues. CDR1 is LGHNA and CDR2 is YNFKEQ in the germline V gene. V trimming: 1 base; J trimming: 6 bases; junction bases outside the gene matches: 12.

This chain connects TRBV4-1 to TRBJ1-3; a possible D gene is TRBD1 (6 bases). With 4 bases removed from V and 0 bases from J, the gap between germline ends came to 10 bases. The CDR3 contains 15 residues. The germline V gene has CDR1 MGHRA and CDR2 YSYEKL. CDR3 in DNA: TGCGCCAGCAGCCTGACAGGCGTCTCTGGAAACACCATATATTTT. This encodes CASSLTGVSGNTIYF.

The V gene is TRBV11-1, the J gene TRBJ2-5; tentative D call: TRBD1 (6 bases). The V and J ends lost 8 bases and 1 base respectively, with 11 bases between them. Germline CDR1 reads SGHAT; CDR2 reads FQDESV (reference sequence). CDR3 size: 13 residues. The CDR3: CASGQLTQETQYF. CDR3 coding DNA: TGTGCCAGCGGACAGCTGACCCAAGAGACCCAGTACTTC. The whole variable domain, remainder taken from reference TRBV11-1 and TRBJ2-5, is EAEVAQSPRYKITEKSQAVAFWCDPISGHATLYWYRQILGQGPELLVQFQDESVVDDSQLPKDRFSAERLKGVDSTLKIQPAELGDSAMYLCASGQLTQETQYFGPGTRLLVL.

This clone has just one count. J is TRBJ2-7 and V is TRBV7-6; D is unresolved. Deletions cut 5 bases from V and 5 bases from J, with 16 bases between. The CDR3 loop spans 14 amino acids. The germline CDR1 and CDR2 sequences are SGHVS and FNYEAQ. CDR3 in DNA: TGTGCCAGCAGCCCCGGGTCAAATGTGGACGAGCAGTACTTC. This sequence encodes CASSPGSNVDEQYF.